These T cell receptor beta chains were read from a single sample in a study of blood T cell repertoires in COVID-19. Produced via immunoSEQ multiplex PCR; TCRdb's table is partial and in-frame only. Of about 94,000 clones detected, around 80% appear once; the ten largest clones hold roughly 19%. Material for sequencing was peripheral blood. Receptor source: a human donor in a cohort sampled during active COVID-19. Each CDR3 is given with its conserved first and last residue. D genes are given only for firm matches. Clone size appears in some rows only: once, few, many, or a class for an expanded clone.

abundance: NA; j_gene: TRBJ2-7; d_gene: TRBD2; v_gene: TRBV7-2; CDR3nt: TGTGCCAGCAGCCCCTCCCCTAGCGGGCGGTGGAACAGGCAGTACTTC; CDR3aa: CASSPSPSGRWNRQYF
abundance: NA; j_gene: TRBJ2-1; d_gene: NA; v_gene: TRBV7-2; CDR3nt: TGTGCCAGCAGCTTAGTTGGGGTTCAGGGGAATGAGCAGTTCTTC; CDR3aa: CASSLVGVQGNEQFF
abundance: NA; j_gene: TRBJ2-7; d_gene: TRBD1; v_gene: TRBV29-1; CDR3nt: TGCAGCGTTGAAGGGGACAGGGATGAGTACGAGCAGTACTTC; CDR3aa: CSVEGDRDEYEQYF
abundance: NA; j_gene: TRBJ2-3; d_gene: TRBD2; v_gene: TRBV19; CDR3nt: TGTGCCAGTACCAACTCAGCGGGAGTATCAGATACGCAGTATTTT; CDR3aa: CASTNSAGVSDTQYF
abundance: NA; j_gene: TRBJ2-7; d_gene: TRBD1; v_gene: TRBV7-9; CDR3nt: TGTGCCAGCAGCTTGACAGGGTACGACGAGCAGTACTTC; CDR3aa: CASSLTGYDEQYF
abundance: NA; j_gene: TRBJ1-5; d_gene: NA; v_gene: TRBV12-3/TRBV12-4; CDR3nt: TGTGCCAGCAGCCAACAGGGAAATCAGCCCCAGCATTTT; CDR3aa: CASSQQGNQPQHF
abundance: NA; j_gene: TRBJ1-2; d_gene: TRBD1; v_gene: TRBV27; CDR3nt: TGTGCCAGCAGTCCCCGGGACAGGGAGGTCTATGGCTACACCTTC; CDR3aa: CASSPRDREVYGYTF
abundance: NA; j_gene: TRBJ2-7; d_gene: TRBD2; v_gene: TRBV10-2; CDR3nt: TGCGCCAGCAGGTCTAGCGGGTTCTCCTACGAGCAGTACTTC; CDR3aa: CASRSSGFSYEQYF
abundance: few; j_gene: TRBJ2-7; d_gene: TRBD1; v_gene: TRBV27; CDR3nt: TGTGCCAGCAGTTCGGCCACCGGGACAGGGGGCGTCGAGCAGTACTTC; CDR3aa: CASSSATGTGGVEQYF
abundance: once; j_gene: TRBJ2-1; d_gene: NA; v_gene: TRBV12-3/TRBV12-4; CDR3nt: TGTGCCAGCAGTTTACTTTGGGCAGTGGAGCAGTTCTTC; CDR3aa: CASSLLWAVEQFF
abundance: once; j_gene: TRBJ2-7; d_gene: TRBD1; v_gene: TRBV12-3/TRBV12-4; CDR3nt: TGTGCCAGCAATCAGGGGGCCTACTACGAGCAGTACTTC; CDR3aa: CASNQGAYYEQYF
abundance: once; j_gene: TRBJ1-2; d_gene: NA; v_gene: TRBV4-2; CDR3nt: TGTGCCAGCAGCCAAGACAGGCTCAGGGGATATGGCTACACCTTC; CDR3aa: CASSQDRLRGYGYTF
abundance: NA; j_gene: TRBJ2-7; d_gene: NA; v_gene: TRBV10-3; CDR3nt: TGTGCCATCAGTGACTCTCCTGGGAGGAGCTCCTACGAGCAGTACTTC; CDR3aa: CAISDSPGRSSYEQYF
abundance: once; j_gene: TRBJ2-7; d_gene: NA; v_gene: TRBV30; CDR3nt: TGTGCCTGGAGTGTTTCTCGGGGGTACGAGCAGTACTTC; CDR3aa: CAWSVSRGYEQYF
abundance: NA; j_gene: TRBJ2-7; d_gene: NA; v_gene: TRBV9; CDR3nt: TGTGCCAGCAGCGTAGGATACGGCTCCTACGAGCAGTACTTC; CDR3aa: CASSVGYGSYEQYF
abundance: NA; j_gene: TRBJ1-5; d_gene: NA; v_gene: TRBV2; CDR3nt: TGTGCCAGCAGTGGGGGGGGCAATCAGCCCCAGCATTTT; CDR3aa: CASSGGGNQPQHF
abundance: NA; j_gene: TRBJ1-5; d_gene: NA; v_gene: TRBV28; CDR3nt: TGTGCCAGCAGTTTGGGAGGGGCTGATCAGCCCCAGCATTTT; CDR3aa: CASSLGGADQPQHF
abundance: NA; j_gene: TRBJ1-1; d_gene: TRBD1; v_gene: TRBV2; CDR3nt: TGTGCCAGCAGGACGGACAGGGGAGGCACTGAAGCTTTCTTT; CDR3aa: CASRTDRGGTEAFF
abundance: NA; j_gene: TRBJ2-5; d_gene: NA; v_gene: TRBV7-2; CDR3nt: TGTGCCAGCAGCCCCGGGGGAGCCCAGTACTTC; CDR3aa: CASSPGGAQYF
abundance: NA; j_gene: TRBJ2-7; d_gene: NA; v_gene: TRBV7-2; CDR3nt: TGTGCCAGCAGCTTCGGCAGCGTCTACGAGCAGTACTTC; CDR3aa: CASSFGSVYEQYF